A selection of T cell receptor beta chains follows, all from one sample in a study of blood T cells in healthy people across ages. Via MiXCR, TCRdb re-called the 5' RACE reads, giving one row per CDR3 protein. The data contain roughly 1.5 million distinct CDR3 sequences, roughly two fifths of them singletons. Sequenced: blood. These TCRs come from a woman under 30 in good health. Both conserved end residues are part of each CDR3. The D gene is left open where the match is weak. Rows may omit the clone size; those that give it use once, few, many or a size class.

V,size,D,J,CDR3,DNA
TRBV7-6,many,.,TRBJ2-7,CASSQGRSSSYEQYF,TGTGCCAGCAGCCAGGGGCGGTCTAGCTCCTACGAGCAGTACTTC
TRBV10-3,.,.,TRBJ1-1,CAISESQVMNTETFF,TGTGCCATCAGTGAGTCGCAGGTCATGAACACTGAAACTTTCTTT
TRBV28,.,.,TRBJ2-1,CASSPSVGDNEQFF,TGTGCCAGCAGTCCTAGTGTAGGCGACAATGAGCAGTTCTTC
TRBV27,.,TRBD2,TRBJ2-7,CASSLAGSSNEQYF,TGTGCCAGTTCACTAGCGGGAAGTAGCAATGAGCAGTACTTC
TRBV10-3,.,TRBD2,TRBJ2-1,CAISVWSGRNNEQFF,TGTGCCATCAGTGTTTGGAGCGGGAGGAATAATGAGCAGTTCTTC
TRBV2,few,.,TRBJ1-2,CASSEWLANYGYTF,TGTGCCAGCAGTGAATGGTTAGCTAACTATGGCTACACCTTC
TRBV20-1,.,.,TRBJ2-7,CSAPPDLPLSYEQYF,TGCAGTGCTCCCCCAGACCTTCCCCTCTCCTACGAGCAGTACTTC
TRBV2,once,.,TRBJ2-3,CASSESGSANTDTQYF,TGTGCCAGCAGTGAAAGCGGTAGTGCTAACACAGATACGCAGTATTTT
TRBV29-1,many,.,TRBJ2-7,CSVLGGPYEQYF,TGCAGCGTACTCGGCGGACCCTACGAGCAGTACTTC
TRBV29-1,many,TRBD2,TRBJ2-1,CSVVLAKYNEQFF,TGCAGCGTTGTACTAGCGAAATACAATGAGCAGTTCTTC
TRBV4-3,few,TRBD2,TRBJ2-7,CASSQSTSVPVYEQYF,TGCGCCAGCAGCCAGTCAACTAGCGTTCCGGTCTACGAGCAGTACTTC
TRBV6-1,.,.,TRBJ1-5,CASSDQSGTPQPQHF,TGTGCCAGCAGTGACCAATCAGGAACACCTCAGCCCCAGCATTTT
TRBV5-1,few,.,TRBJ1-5,CASSLTWGQPQHF,TGCGCCAGCAGCTTGACGTGGGGTCAGCCCCAGCATTTT
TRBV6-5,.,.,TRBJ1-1,CASRKGNPNTEAFF,TGTGCCAGCAGAAAGGGGAATCCGAACACTGAAGCTTTCTTT
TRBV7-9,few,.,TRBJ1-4,CASTPERTTNEKLFF,TGTGCCAGCACCCCGGAGAGGACAACTAATGAAAAACTGTTTTTT
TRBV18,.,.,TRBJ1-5,CASPQTIQGDLSNQPQHF,TGTGCCAGCCCACAAACCATACAGGGTGATCTTAGCAATCAGCCCCAGCATTTT
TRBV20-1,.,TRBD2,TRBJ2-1,CSATGLAGGPSYNEQFF,TGCAGTGCTACGGGACTAGCGGGGGGGCCCTCCTACAATGAGCAGTTCTTC
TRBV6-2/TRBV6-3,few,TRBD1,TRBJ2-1,CASRPGQLYNEQFF,TGTGCCAGCAGACCGGGACAGCTCTACAATGAGCAGTTCTTC
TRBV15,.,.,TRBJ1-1,CATSRETRETEAFF,TGTGCCACCAGCAGGGAGACACGGGAAACTGAAGCTTTCTTT
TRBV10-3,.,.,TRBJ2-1,CAITSSEYNEQFF,TGTGCCATCACCTCCAGCGAGTACAATGAGCAGTTCTTC
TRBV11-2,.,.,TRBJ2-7,CASSPKQQGRGEQYF,TGTGCCAGCAGCCCTAAACAACAGGGTAGAGGCGAGCAGTACTTC
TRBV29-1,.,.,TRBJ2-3,CSALPGAGGSTQYF,TGCAGCGCCTTACCCGGGGCGGGTGGTAGTACGCAGTATTTT
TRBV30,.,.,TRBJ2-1,CAWGPYNEQFF,TGTGCCTGGGGCCCCTACAATGAGCAGTTCTTC
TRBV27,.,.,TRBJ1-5,CASSRYQGHNQPQHF,TGTGCCAGCAGCCGATACCAGGGACACAATCAGCCCCAGCATTTT
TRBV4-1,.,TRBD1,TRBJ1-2,CASSQRTGWIGYTF,TGCGCCAGCAGCCAGAGGACAGGGTGGATTGGCTACACCTTC
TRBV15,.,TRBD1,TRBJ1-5,CATSGRTGNQPQHF,TGTGCCACCAGCGGTAGGACAGGGAATCAGCCCCAGCATTTT
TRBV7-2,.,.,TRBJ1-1,CASSSRVANTEAFF,TGTGCCAGCAGCTCTAGGGTGGCGAACACTGAAGCTTTCTTT
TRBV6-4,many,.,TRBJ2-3,CASSFDLTDTQYF,TGTGCCAGTTCCTTTGATCTCACAGATACGCAGTATTTT
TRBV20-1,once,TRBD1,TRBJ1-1,CSARAGQGASAEAFF,TGCAGTGCTAGAGCGGGACAGGGGGCGTCGGCTGAAGCTTTCTTT
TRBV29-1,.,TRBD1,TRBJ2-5,CSAGDSTETQYF,TGCAGCGCCGGGGACAGTACAGAGACCCAGTACTTC
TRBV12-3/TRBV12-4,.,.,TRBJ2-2,CASSLAQINTGELFF,TGTGCCAGCAGTTTAGCACAGATTAACACCGGGGAGCTGTTTTTT
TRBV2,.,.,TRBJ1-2,CASSEINGQINGYTF,TGTGCCAGCAGTGAAATTAATGGGCAGATAAATGGCTACACCTTC
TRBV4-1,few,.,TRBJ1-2,CASSQVGDPYGYTF,TGCGCCAGCAGCCAAGTGGGGGACCCCTATGGCTACACCTTC
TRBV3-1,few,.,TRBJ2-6,CASSQVAGLSGANVLTF,TGTGCCAGCAGCCAAGTCGCAGGGCTCTCTGGGGCCAACGTCCTGACTTTC
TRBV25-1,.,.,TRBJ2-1,CASSELFLGGGVNEQFF,TGTGCCAGCAGTGAATTGTTCTTGGGCGGAGGAGTCAATGAGCAGTTCTTC
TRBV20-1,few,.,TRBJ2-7,CSARGEFGRFSYEQYF,TGCAGTGCTAGAGGGGAGTTCGGACGGTTTTCCTACGAGCAGTACTTC
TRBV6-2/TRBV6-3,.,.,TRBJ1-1,CASSYSGGRRGDTEAFF,TGTGCCAGCAGTTATTCCGGGGGCAGGAGAGGGGACACTGAAGCTTTCTTT
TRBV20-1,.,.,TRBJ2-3,CSAAGNTDTQYF,TGCAGTGCTGCCGGGAACACAGATACGCAGTATTTT
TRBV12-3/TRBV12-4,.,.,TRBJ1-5,CASSFGGQGGNQPQHF,TGTGCCAGCAGTTTTGGAGGGCAGGGAGGGAATCAGCCCCAGCATTTT
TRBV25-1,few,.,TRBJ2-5,CASSEVRGKETQYF,TGTGCCAGCAGTGAAGTTCGGGGCAAAGAGACCCAGTACTTC
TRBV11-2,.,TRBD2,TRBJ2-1,CASSDGGGSWNEQFF,TGTGCCAGCAGCGATGGCGGCGGGAGCTGGAATGAGCAGTTCTTC
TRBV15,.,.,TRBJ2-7,CATSRDPRGRSSYEQYF,TGTGCCACCAGCAGAGATCCACGAGGGCGGTCCTCCTACGAGCAGTACTTC
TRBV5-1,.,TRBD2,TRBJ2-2,CAGSHGTSRTGELFF,TGCGCCGGCAGCCACGGGACTAGCCGTACCGGGGAGCTGTTTTTT
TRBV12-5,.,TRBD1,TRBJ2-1,CASIGTGRSEQFF,TGTGCTAGTATCGGGACAGGGCGCAGTGAGCAGTTCTTC
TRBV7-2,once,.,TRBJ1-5,CANSLVGAQPQHF,TGTGCCAACAGCTTAGTAGGTGCTCAGCCCCAGCATTTT
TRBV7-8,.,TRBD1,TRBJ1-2,CASSLALGTGDGYTF,TGTGCCAGCAGCTTAGCGCTTGGGACAGGGGACGGCTACACCTTC
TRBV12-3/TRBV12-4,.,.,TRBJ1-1,CASSYIRGTEAFF,TGTGCCAGCAGTTACATTAGGGGGACTGAAGCTTTCTTT